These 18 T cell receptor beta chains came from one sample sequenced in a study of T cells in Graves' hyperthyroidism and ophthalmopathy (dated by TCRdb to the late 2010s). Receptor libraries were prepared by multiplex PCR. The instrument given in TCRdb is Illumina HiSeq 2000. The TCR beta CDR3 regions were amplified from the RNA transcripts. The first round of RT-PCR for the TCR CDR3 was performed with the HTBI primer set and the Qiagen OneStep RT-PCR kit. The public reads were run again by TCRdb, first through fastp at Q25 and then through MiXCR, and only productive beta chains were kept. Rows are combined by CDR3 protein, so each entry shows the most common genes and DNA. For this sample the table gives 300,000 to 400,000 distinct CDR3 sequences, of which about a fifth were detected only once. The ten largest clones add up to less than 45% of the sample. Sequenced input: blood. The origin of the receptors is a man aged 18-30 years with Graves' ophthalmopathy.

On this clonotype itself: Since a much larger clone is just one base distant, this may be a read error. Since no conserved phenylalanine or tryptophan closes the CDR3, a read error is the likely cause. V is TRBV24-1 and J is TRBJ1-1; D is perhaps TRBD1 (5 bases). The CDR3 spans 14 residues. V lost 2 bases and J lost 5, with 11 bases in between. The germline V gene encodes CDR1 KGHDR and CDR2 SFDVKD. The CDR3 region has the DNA TGTGCCACCAGTGATTCGACAGTTACGACTGAAGCTTTCCTT. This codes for CATSDSTVTTEAFL.

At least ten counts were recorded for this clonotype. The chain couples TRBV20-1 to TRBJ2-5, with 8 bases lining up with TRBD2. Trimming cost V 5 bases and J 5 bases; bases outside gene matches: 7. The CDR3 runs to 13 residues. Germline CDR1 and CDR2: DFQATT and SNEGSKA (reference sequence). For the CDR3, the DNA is TGCAGTGCTGCCCGGGGGGGGTTCGAGACCCAGTACTTC. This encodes CSAARGGFETQYF.

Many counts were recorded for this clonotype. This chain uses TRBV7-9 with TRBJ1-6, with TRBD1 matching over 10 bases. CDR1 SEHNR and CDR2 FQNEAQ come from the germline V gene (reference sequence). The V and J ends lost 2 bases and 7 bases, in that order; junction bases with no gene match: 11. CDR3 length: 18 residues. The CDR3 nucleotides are TGTGCCAGCAGCTTACTCGGGACAGGGGCCCGTTCGAATTCACCCCTCCACTTT. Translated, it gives CASSLLGTGARSNSPLHF.

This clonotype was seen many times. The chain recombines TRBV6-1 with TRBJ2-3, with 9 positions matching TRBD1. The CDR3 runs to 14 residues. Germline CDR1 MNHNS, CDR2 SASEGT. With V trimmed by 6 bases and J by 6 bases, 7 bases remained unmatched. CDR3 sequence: CASRPDRGADTQYF. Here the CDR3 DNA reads TGTGCCAGCAGGCCCGACAGGGGGGCCGATACGCAGTATTTT.

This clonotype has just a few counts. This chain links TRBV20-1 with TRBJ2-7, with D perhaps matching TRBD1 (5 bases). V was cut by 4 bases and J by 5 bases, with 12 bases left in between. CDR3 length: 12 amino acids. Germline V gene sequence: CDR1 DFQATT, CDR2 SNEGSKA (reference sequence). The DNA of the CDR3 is TGCAGTGCTACCGTCGGCAGGGACGAGCAGTACTTC. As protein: CSATVGRDEQYF.

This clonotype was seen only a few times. This chain's CDR3 is CASSPYVGGEEEKLFF. The CDR3 coding sequence is TGTGCCAGCTCACCATATGTTGGAGGGGAGGAGGAAAAACTGTTTTTT. The J gene is TRBJ1-4, the V gene TRBV18; D might be TRBD1 (5 bases). The V gene's germline CDR1 is KGHSH and CDR2 LQKENI. CDR3 length: 16 amino acids. V was cut by 2 bases and J by 8 bases, with 18 bases left in between.

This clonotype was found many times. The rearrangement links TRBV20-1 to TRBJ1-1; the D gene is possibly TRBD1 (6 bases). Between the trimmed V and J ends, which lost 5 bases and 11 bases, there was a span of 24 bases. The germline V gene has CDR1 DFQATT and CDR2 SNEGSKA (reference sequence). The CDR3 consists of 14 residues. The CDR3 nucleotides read TGCAGTGCTGGTGAGACGGGACAACCTTGGGGGGCTTTCTTT. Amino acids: CSAGETGQPWGAFF.

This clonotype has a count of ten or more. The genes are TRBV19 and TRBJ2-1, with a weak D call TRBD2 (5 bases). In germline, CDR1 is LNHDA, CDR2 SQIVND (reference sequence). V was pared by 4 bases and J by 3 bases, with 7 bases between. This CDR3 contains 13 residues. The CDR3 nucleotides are TGTGCCAGTAGTAGGGAGTTCTACAATGAGCAGTTCTTC. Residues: CASSREFYNEQFF.

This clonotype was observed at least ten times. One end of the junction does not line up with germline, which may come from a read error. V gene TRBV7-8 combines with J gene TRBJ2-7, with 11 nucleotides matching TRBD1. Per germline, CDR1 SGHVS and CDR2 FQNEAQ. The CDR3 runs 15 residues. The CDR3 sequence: CASSPRTGGSDEQYF. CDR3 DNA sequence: TGTGCCAGCAGCCCAAGGACAGGGGGCTCCGACGAGCAGTACTTC.

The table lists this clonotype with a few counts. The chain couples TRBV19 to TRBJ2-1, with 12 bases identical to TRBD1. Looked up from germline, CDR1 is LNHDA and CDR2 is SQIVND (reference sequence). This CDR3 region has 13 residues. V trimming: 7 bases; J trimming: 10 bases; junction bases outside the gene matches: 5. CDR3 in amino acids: CASTGQGAGEQFF. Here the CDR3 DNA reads TGTGCCAGTACGGGACAGGGGGCTGGGGAGCAGTTCTTC.

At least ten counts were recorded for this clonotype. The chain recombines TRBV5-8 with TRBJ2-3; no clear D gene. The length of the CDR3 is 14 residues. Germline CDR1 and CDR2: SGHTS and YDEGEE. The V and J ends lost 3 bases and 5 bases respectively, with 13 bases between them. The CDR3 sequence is CASSWANPGDTQYF. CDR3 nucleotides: TGTGCCAGCAGCTGGGCCAATCCAGGAGATACGCAGTATTTT.

The CDR3 DNA reads as TGTGCCAGCACCTATATCTCTGGGGCCAACGTCCTGACTTTC. Its protein product is CASTYISGANVLTF. The chain joins TRBV6-1 to TRBJ2-6; D gene ambiguous. With 7 bases removed from V and 0 bases from J, the gap between germline ends came to 7 bases. CDR3 length: 14 residues. Germline CDR1 is MNHNS and CDR2 is SASEGT.

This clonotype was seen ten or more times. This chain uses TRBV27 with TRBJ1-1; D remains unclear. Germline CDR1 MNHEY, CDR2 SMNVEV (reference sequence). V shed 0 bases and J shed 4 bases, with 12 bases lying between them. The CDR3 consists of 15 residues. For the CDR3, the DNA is TGTGCCAGCAGTTTATCTACCATCCGAGGCACTGAAGCTTTCTTT. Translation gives CASSLSTIRGTEAFF.

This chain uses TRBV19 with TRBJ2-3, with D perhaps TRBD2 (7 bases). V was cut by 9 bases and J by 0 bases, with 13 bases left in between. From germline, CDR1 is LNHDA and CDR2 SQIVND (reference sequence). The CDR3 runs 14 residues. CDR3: CASTRGGSTDTQYF. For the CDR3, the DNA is TGTGCCAGCACAAGGGGGGGGAGCACAGATACGCAGTATTTT.

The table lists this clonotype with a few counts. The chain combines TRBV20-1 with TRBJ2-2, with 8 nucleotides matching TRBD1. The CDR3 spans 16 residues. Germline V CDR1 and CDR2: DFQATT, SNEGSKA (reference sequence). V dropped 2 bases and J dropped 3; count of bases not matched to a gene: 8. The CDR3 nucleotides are TGCAGTGCTAGACAGGGGGCGCGTGGGGACACCGGGGAGCTGTTTTTT. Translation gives CSARQGARGDTGELFF.

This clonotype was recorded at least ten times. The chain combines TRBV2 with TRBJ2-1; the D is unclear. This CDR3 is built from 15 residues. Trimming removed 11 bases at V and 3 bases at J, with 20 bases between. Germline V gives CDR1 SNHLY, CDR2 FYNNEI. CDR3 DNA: TGTGCCCGCTCAGAAGTCAAGATGAGCTACAATGAGCAGTTCTTC. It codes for CARSEVKMSYNEQFF.

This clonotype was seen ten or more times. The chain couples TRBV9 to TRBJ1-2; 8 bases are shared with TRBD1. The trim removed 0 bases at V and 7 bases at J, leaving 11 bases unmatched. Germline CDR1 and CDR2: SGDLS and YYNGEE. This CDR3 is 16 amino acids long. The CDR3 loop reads CASSVGDVAGGVGYTF. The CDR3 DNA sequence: TGTGCCAGCAGCGTAGGGGACGTGGCAGGGGGCGTTGGCTACACCTTC.

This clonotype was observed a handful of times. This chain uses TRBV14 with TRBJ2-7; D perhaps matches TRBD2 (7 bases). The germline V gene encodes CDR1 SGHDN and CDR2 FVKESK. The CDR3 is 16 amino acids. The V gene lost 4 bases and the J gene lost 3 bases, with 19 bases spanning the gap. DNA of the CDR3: TGTGCCAGCAGCCTTGGGAGGGGGGAGCCTATCTACGAGCAGTACTTC. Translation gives CASSLGRGEPIYEQYF.